This passage covers 24 T cell receptor beta chains from one sample sequenced in a study of early T cells in non-severe SARS-CoV-2 infection. TCRdb independently ran MiXCR on the 5' RACE reads; one entry per CDR3 protein. The sample lists 97,000 or so distinct CDR3 sequences, about 12% occurring once. The sample was whole blood. All receptors come from an adult who was a healthcare worker with PCR-confirmed SARS-CoV-2 infection or an uninfected control (not recorded which).

This clonotype was detected ten times or more. The chain recombines TRBV4-2 with TRBJ2-3, with 7 bases lining up with TRBD1. V dropped 3 bases and J dropped 11; count of bases not matched to a gene: 11. CDR1 and CDR2 from the germline V gene are LGHNA and YNFKEQ. This CDR3 is 14 amino acids long. The CDR3 spells CASSQENRGWGQYF. The CDR3 coding sequence is TGTGCCAGCAGCCAGGAAAACAGGGGATGGGGGCAGTATTTT.

V is TRBV9 and J is TRBJ2-3, with no clear D. Germline loops: CDR1 SGDLS, CDR2 YYNGEE. The CDR3 spans 16 residues. Trimming shortened V by 4 bases and J by 2 bases, and 17 bases separated the two germline ends. The CDR3, as DNA: TGTGCCAGCAGCTTCCAGACGGACCCGAACACAGATACGCAGTATTTT. Translation: CASSFQTDPNTDTQYF.

This clonotype showed up just a few times. The chain uses TRBV6-2 or TRBV6-3 and TRBJ1-5, with D maybe TRBD1 (5 bases). This CDR3 spans 13 amino acids. Germline values: CDR1 MNHEY, CDR2 SVGEGT. V lost 7 bases and J lost 9, with 16 bases in between. The CDR3 spells CASKLGDGGPQHF. CDR3 in DNA: TGTGCCAGCAAGTTGGGGGACGGAGGGCCCCAGCATTTT.

This clonotype occurred many times. The CDR3 region has the DNA TGTGCCAGCAGTTTAGGGGGTCTAGCGAGACAAGAGACCCAGTACTTC. This translates into CASSLGGLARQETQYF. The V gene is TRBV12-3 or TRBV12-4, the J gene TRBJ2-5, with D perhaps TRBD2 (6 bases). V was trimmed by 1 base and J by 2 bases, leaving 14 bases between them. The CDR3 has 16 residues.

The chain carries TRBV9 and TRBJ2-1, with 7 positions matching TRBD1. Germline assignment: CDR1 SGDLS and CDR2 YYNGEE. The CDR3 is 18 residues long. The ends lost 2 bases at V and 0 bases at J; junction bases unmatched: 11. CDR3 sequence reads: CASSVQGVASSSYNEQFF. The CDR3 DNA follows: TGTGCCAGCAGCGTCCAGGGGGTAGCCTCCAGCTCCTACAATGAGCAGTTCTTC.

This clonotype was seen many times. CDR3 DNA sequence: TGCGCCAGCAGCCAAGTGGGCTCCGGGGAGCTGTTTTTT. Protein: CASSQVGSGELFF. The chain has TRBV4-1 and TRBJ2-2; D uncertain. This CDR3 contains 13 residues. V was trimmed by 1 base and J by 6 bases, leaving 6 bases between them. Germline loops: CDR1 MGHRA, CDR2 YSYEKL.

This clonotype was seen more than once but under ten times. The chain links TRBV20-1 to TRBJ2-1; D is undetermined. This CDR3 spans 10 amino acids. In germline, CDR1 is DFQATT, CDR2 SNEGSKA (reference sequence). Trimming took 6 bases from V and 7 from J, leaving 7 bases between them. For the CDR3, the DNA is TGCAGTGCCTGGATGAATGAGCAGTTCTTC. Its protein is CSAWMNEQFF.

This clonotype was seen ten or more times. The CDR3 DNA reads as TGTGCCAGCTCCGAGGCTCGGGACAGTCTAGGCCTACAAGAGACCCAGTACTTC. This encodes CASSEARDSLGLQETQYF. The chain links TRBV28 to TRBJ2-5; 7 bases agree with TRBD1. The CDR3 has 18 amino acids. Germline CDR1 MDHEN, CDR2 SYDVKM. Trimming took 8 bases from V and 2 from J; bases not matched to a gene: 20.

This clonotype has a handful of counts. V and J are TRBV5-1 and TRBJ2-3, with D unresolved. The CDR3 sequence is 14 residues long. Trimming took 0 bases from V and 4 from J, leaving 9 bases between them. Germline V gene lookup returns CDR1 SGHRS and CDR2 YFSETQ. CDR3 sequence: CASSLELEADTQYF. Here the CDR3 DNA reads TGCGCCAGCAGCTTGGAACTTGAAGCAGATACGCAGTATTTT.

V and J are TRBV4-1 and TRBJ2-5; D ambiguous. The V end lost 0 bases, the J end lost 7 bases, and 6 bases lay between the germline ends. The CDR3 is made up of 12 amino acids. Per the germline V gene, CDR1 is MGHRA and CDR2 is YSYEKL. The CDR3 here is CASSQDRATQYF. The CDR3 DNA follows: TGCGCCAGCAGCCAAGATAGGGCGACCCAGTACTTC.

The V call is TRBV29-1, the J call TRBJ2-7, with TRBD1 identical over 9 bases. The CDR3 covers 15 residues. CDR1 is SQVTM, CDR2 ANQGSEA, per germline. J lost 5 bases, V lost 1 base, and 9 bases had no gene match. The CDR3 region has the DNA TGCAGCGTTGAAGTAACCGGGACAGGGATCAACGAGCAGTACTTC. Its translation is CSVEVTGTGINEQYF.

This clonotype was recorded a few times. The chain joins TRBV12-3 or TRBV12-4 to TRBJ2-7; 7 bases agree with TRBD1. V gave up 5 bases and J gave up 2 bases; unmatched junction bases: 6. The CDR3 sequence is 14 residues long. The CDR3 spells CASSRQGQTYEQYF. The CDR3 DNA follows: TGTGCCAGCAGTCGACAGGGACAGACCTACGAGCAGTACTTC.

This clonotype occurred a few times. The chain is built from TRBV28 and TRBJ2-1, with D perhaps being TRBD1 or TRBD2 (5 bases each). Germline-derived CDR1 and CDR2 are MDHEN and SYDVKM. The CDR3 contains 14 residues. V shed 7 bases and J shed 2 bases, with 12 bases lying between them. This CDR3 is CASTGDQTYNEQFF. The DNA of the CDR3 is TGTGCCAGCACCGGGGACCAGACCTACAATGAGCAGTTCTTC. The whole variable domain, filled in from reference TRBV28 and TRBJ2-1, reads DVKVTQSSRYLVKRTGEKVFLECVQDMDHENMFWYRQDPGLGLRLIYFSYDVKMKEKGDIPEGYSVSREKKERFSLILESASTNQTSMYLCASTGDQTYNEQFFGPGTRLTVL.

The genes are TRBV28 and TRBJ2-7; either TRBD1 or TRBD2 may fit D (5 bases each). V was pared by 6 bases and J by 0 bases, with 12 bases between. The CDR3 runs 14 residues. CDR1 is MDHEN, CDR2 SYDVKM, per germline. The CDR3 region is CASSQPGTSYEQYF. CDR3 DNA: TGTGCCAGCAGCCAACCCGGGACCTCCTACGAGCAGTACTTC. The complete variable domain, with remaining parts taken from reference TRBV28 and TRBJ2-7, reads DVKVTQSSRYLVKRTGEKVFLECVQDMDHENMFWYRQDPGLGLRLIYFSYDVKMKEKGDIPEGYSVSREKKERFSLILESASTNQTSMYLCASSQPGTSYEQYFGPGTRLTVT.

Only a few counts were recorded for this clonotype. This chain uses TRBV5-6 with TRBJ1-1; D remains unclear. The CDR3 length is 13 residues. V lost 0 bases and J lost 10, with 13 bases in between. CDR1 SGHDT and CDR2 YYEEEE come from the germline V gene. For the CDR3, the DNA is TGTGCCAGCAGCTTGGCCGGGGAGGGAGGAGCTTTCTTT. This encodes CASSLAGEGGAFF. The full variable domain, in which reference TRBV5-6 and TRBJ1-1 provide the parts outside the CDR3, is DAGVTQSPTHLIKTRGQQVTLRCSPKSGHDTVSWYQQALGQGPQFIFQYYEEEERQRGNFPDRFSGHQFPNYSSELNVNALLLGDSALYLCASSLAGEGGAFFGQGTRLTVV.

The chain employs TRBV4-1 and TRBJ1-2; D is unclear. The CDR3 spans 15 residues. V was trimmed by 0 bases and J by 4 bases, leaving 12 bases between them. CDR1 and CDR2 from the germline V gene are MGHRA and YSYEKL. CDR3 DNA sequence: TGCGCCAGCAGCCAAGATAGGGCCGATTCCTATGGCTACACCTTC. Translation gives CASSQDRADSYGYTF.

This clonotype has a count of ten or more. The chain joins TRBV5-4 to TRBJ2-5; tentatively, D is TRBD1 (6 bases). The germline V and J ends were trimmed by 4 bases and 0 bases, with 16 bases remaining between them. Germline assignment: CDR1 SGHNT and CDR2 YYREEE (reference sequence). The CDR3 covers 16 residues. As DNA, the CDR3 is TGTGCCAGCAGCGGAGACAGGCACGGGAACCAAGAGACCCAGTACTTC. Protein product: CASSGDRHGNQETQYF.

Worth noting for this clonotype: An end of the junction does not agree with germline; a read error may underlie this. The rearrangement links TRBV20-1 to TRBJ2-2; tentative D call: TRBD2 (5 bases). The CDR3 length is 14 residues. In germline, CDR1 is DFQATT, CDR2 SNEGSKA (reference sequence). The CDR3, as DNA: TGCAGTGCTAGGGGTTGGGGTGACACCGGGGAGCCGTTTTTT. Amino acid sequence: CSARGWGDTGEPFF.

V usage is TRBV28 and J usage is TRBJ1-1, with no clear D. Deletions cut 6 bases from V and 7 bases from J, with 12 bases between. The V gene's germline CDR1 is MDHEN and CDR2 SYDVKM. The length of the CDR3 is 12 residues. CDR3 amino acids: CASSRPPGEAFF. DNA for the CDR3: TGTGCCAGCAGCCGCCCCCCGGGTGAAGCTTTCTTT.

This clonotype showed up just a few times. The V and J genes are TRBV19 and TRBJ2-4; unclear D gene. The CDR3 totals 11 residues. Germline V lookup: CDR1 LNHDA, CDR2 SQIVND (reference sequence). The V and J ends lost 5 bases and 8 bases respectively, with 7 bases between them. CDR3 in amino acids: CASSLGYIQYF. In DNA form, the CDR3 reads TGTGCCAGTAGTCTGGGATACATTCAGTACTTC.

Many counts were recorded for this clonotype. The rearrangement uses TRBV18 and TRBJ2-1; D might be TRBD1 (5 bases). V was cut by 3 bases and J by 2 bases, with 14 bases left in between. Germline V gene lookup returns CDR1 KGHSH and CDR2 LQKENI. This CDR3 is built from 16 residues. The CDR3 DNA is TGTGCCAGCTCACCTCAGGGTCGGGTGGCCTACAATGAGCAGTTCTTC. Translation gives CASSPQGRVAYNEQFF. The full variable domain, completed using reference TRBV18 and TRBJ2-1, is NAGVMQNPRHLVRRRGQEARLRCSPMKGHSHVYWYRQLPEEGLKFMVYLQKENIIDESGMPKERFSAEFPKEGPSILRIQQVVRGDSAAYFCASSPQGRVAYNEQFFGPGTRLTVL.

The V and J genes are TRBV28 and TRBJ2-3; 10 nucleotides align to TRBD2. CDR3 length equals 15 residues. Germline assignment: CDR1 MDHEN and CDR2 SYDVKM. V was clipped by 5 bases and J by 8 bases; unmatched bases: 10. CDR3 nucleotides: TGTGCCAGCAGTCCCCAGGCTAGCGGGAGTGGTACGCAGTATTTT. It is translated as CASSPQASGSGTQYF.

V gene TRBV19 combines with J gene TRBJ2-2, with D perhaps matching TRBD1 (5 bases). This CDR3 region has 15 residues. Germline V CDR1 and CDR2: LNHDA, SQIVND (reference sequence). Trimming took 3 bases from V and 1 from J, leaving 9 bases between them. Here the CDR3 reads CASSIGAENTGELFF. CDR3 bases: TGTGCCAGTAGTATTGGGGCCGAGAACACCGGGGAGCTGTTTTTT.

In its sample, this clonotype was seen many times. The V gene is TRBV11-2, the J gene TRBJ1-1; possible D gene TRBD1, 5 bases. CDR3 length: 14 amino acids. V gave up 3 bases and J gave up 5 bases, with 13 bases separating them. Germline V lookup: CDR1 SGHAT, CDR2 FQNNGV. This CDR3 is CASSFGQGSTEAFF. In nucleotides, the CDR3 is TGTGCCAGCAGCTTTGGCCAGGGAAGTACTGAAGCTTTCTTT.